This note documents a single T cell receptor (beta chain) sequence. What it binds is not known. A much larger clone sits a single nucleotide away, making a read error possible. CDR3 length: 12 residues. Trimming removed 8 bases from V and 3 bases from J; junction bases left unmatched: 6. The germline gives CDR1 DFQATT, CDR2 SNEGSKA (reference sequence). A modified ARM-PCR protocol with three rounds of nested PCR amplified TCRbeta. TCRdb processed the multiplex PCR reads anew with MiXCR; each CDR3 protein has one entry. The table records about 75,000 distinct CDR3 sequences, roughly 70% of them present only once. This entry is derived from a study of tumor and adjacent non-tumor tissue in lung cancer. Study at large: Aged about 30 to 76 years, patients included under 13 men and 5 women with stage I to III disease.

RNA was extracted from bulk tissue without any cell sorting. Distant lung tissue was collected more than 3 cm away from the tumor edge. Overall study findings and caveats: Compared with tumor, normal lung showed significantly lower TCR diversity.

This clonotype was sampled from a woman in her forties or fifties with non-small cell lung cancer. Sequencing used distant non-tumor lung tissue. This rearrangement joins TRBV20-1 to TRBJ1-1; 7 positions agree with TRBD1. The CDR3 region has the DNA TGCAGTCTTAGACAGGGACACACTGAAGCTTTCTTT. It encodes CSLRQGHTEAFF.